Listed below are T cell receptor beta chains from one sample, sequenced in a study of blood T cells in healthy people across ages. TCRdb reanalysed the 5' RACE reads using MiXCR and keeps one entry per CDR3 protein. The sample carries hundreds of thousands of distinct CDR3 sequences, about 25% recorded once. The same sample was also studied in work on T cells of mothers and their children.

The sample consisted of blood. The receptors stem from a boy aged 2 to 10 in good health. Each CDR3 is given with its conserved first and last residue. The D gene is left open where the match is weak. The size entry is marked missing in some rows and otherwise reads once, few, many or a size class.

CDR3 protein: CSARQGAKVETQYF; CDR3 DNA: TGCAGTGCTAGACAGGGGGCTAAGGTGGAGACCCAGTACTTC; V gene: TRBV20-1; D gene: TRBD1; clone size: -; J gene: TRBJ2-5
CDR3 protein: CASSPGSFPTGELFF; CDR3 DNA: TGTGCCAGCAGCCCGGGATCCTTTCCCACCGGGGAGCTGTTTTTT; V gene: TRBV5-4; D gene: -; clone size: -; J gene: TRBJ2-2
CDR3 protein: CASSYSPGQGYEQYF; CDR3 DNA: TGTGCCAGCAGTTACTCGCCCGGACAGGGGTACGAGCAGTACTTC; V gene: TRBV6-6; D gene: TRBD1; clone size: -; J gene: TRBJ2-7
CDR3 protein: CASSLGDRPYLFF; CDR3 DNA: TGTGCCAGCAGTTTAGGGGACAGGCCATATCTGTTTTTT; V gene: TRBV12-3/TRBV12-4; D gene: TRBD1; clone size: -; J gene: TRBJ1-4
CDR3 protein: CASKPPGQGTAEAFF; CDR3 DNA: TGTGCCAGCAAGCCCCCGGGACAGGGAACGGCTGAAGCTTTCTTT; V gene: TRBV25-1; D gene: TRBD1; clone size: few; J gene: TRBJ1-1
CDR3 protein: CASSEGQGKVASFYGYTF; CDR3 DNA: TGTGCCAGCAGCGAGGGACAGGGAAAGGTAGCTTCCTTCTATGGCTACACCTTC; V gene: TRBV9; D gene: TRBD1; clone size: few; J gene: TRBJ1-2
CDR3 protein: CAATAIQGQGSYEQYF; CDR3 DNA: TGTGCCGCAACGGCGATCCAGGGACAGGGTAGCTACGAGCAGTACTTC; V gene: TRBV9; D gene: TRBD1; clone size: -; J gene: TRBJ2-7
CDR3 protein: CASSYRQGGSNEKLFF; CDR3 DNA: TGTGCCAGCAGTTACCGGCAGGGAGGTTCTAATGAAAAACTGTTTTTT; V gene: TRBV6-5; D gene: -; clone size: -; J gene: TRBJ1-4
CDR3 protein: CASSQELQGSNTEAFF; CDR3 DNA: TGTGCCAGCAGCCAAGAACTACAGGGATCGAACACTGAAGCTTTCTTT; V gene: TRBV4-2; D gene: -; clone size: few; J gene: TRBJ1-1
CDR3 protein: CASGPGGTNEKLFF; CDR3 DNA: TGTGCCAGCGGACCAGGGGGGACTAATGAAAAACTGTTTTTT; V gene: TRBV6-1; D gene: TRBD1; clone size: many; J gene: TRBJ1-4
CDR3 protein: CSALLGARDTQYF; CDR3 DNA: TGCAGTGCGTTACTAGGAGCGAGGGATACGCAGTATTTT; V gene: TRBV20-1; D gene: -; clone size: -; J gene: TRBJ2-3
CDR3 protein: CASSYPFYF; CDR3 DNA: TGTGCCAGCAGTTACCCCTTCTACTTC; V gene: TRBV6-6; D gene: -; clone size: -; J gene: TRBJ2-5
CDR3 protein: CSARDEWGVGNYGYTF; CDR3 DNA: TGCAGTGCTAGAGATGAATGGGGGGTCGGCAACTATGGCTACACCTTC; V gene: TRBV20-1; D gene: -; clone size: -; J gene: TRBJ1-2
CDR3 protein: CASSLRTTKPSDTQYF; CDR3 DNA: TGTGCCAGCAGCTTAAGGACTACCAAACCCTCGGATACGCAGTATTTT; V gene: TRBV7-8; D gene: -; clone size: -; J gene: TRBJ2-3
CDR3 protein: CASSLVPSQETQYF; CDR3 DNA: TGCGCCAGCAGCTTGGTCCCGAGCCAAGAGACCCAGTACTTC; V gene: TRBV5-1; D gene: -; clone size: few; J gene: TRBJ2-5
CDR3 protein: CASSYIGHLYTEAFF; CDR3 DNA: TGTGCCAGCAGTTATATTGGGCACCTGTACACTGAAGCTTTCTTT; V gene: TRBV27; D gene: -; clone size: few; J gene: TRBJ1-1
CDR3 protein: CSAFGAYEQYF; CDR3 DNA: TGCAGTGCTTTCGGGGCCTACGAGCAGTACTTC; V gene: TRBV20-1; D gene: -; clone size: -; J gene: TRBJ2-7
CDR3 protein: CSARERRRGSGNTIYF; CDR3 DNA: TGCAGTGCTAGAGAACGGCGCAGGGGCTCTGGAAACACCATATATTTT; V gene: TRBV20-1; D gene: -; clone size: once; J gene: TRBJ1-3
CDR3 protein: CASSPVDRPGQSEQFF; CDR3 DNA: TGTGCCAGCAGCCCGGTTGATAGACCGGGACAGAGTGAGCAGTTCTTC; V gene: TRBV7-9; D gene: TRBD1; clone size: -; J gene: TRBJ2-1
CDR3 protein: CASKLDRGISYEQYF; CDR3 DNA: TGTGCCAGCAAATTGGACAGGGGAATTTCCTACGAGCAGTACTTC; V gene: TRBV21-1; D gene: -; clone size: few; J gene: TRBJ2-7
CDR3 protein: CASRLALGGPKNIQYF; CDR3 DNA: TGTGCCAGCAGACTAGCCCTGGGGGGACCCAAAAACATTCAGTACTTC; V gene: TRBV11-2; D gene: -; clone size: few; J gene: TRBJ2-4
CDR3 protein: CASSLYVTGMRNEQFF; CDR3 DNA: TGCGCCAGCAGCTTGTATGTAACGGGTATGCGAAATGAGCAGTTCTTC; V gene: TRBV5-1; D gene: -; clone size: -; J gene: TRBJ2-1
CDR3 protein: CASSEWASGGAGEQFF; CDR3 DNA: TGTGCCAGCAGTGAATGGGCTAGCGGGGGGGCTGGTGAGCAGTTCTTC; V gene: TRBV25-1; D gene: TRBD2; clone size: -; J gene: TRBJ2-1
CDR3 protein: CSARDDRDRYEQYF; CDR3 DNA: TGCAGTGCTAGAGATGACCGGGACAGGTACGAGCAGTACTTC; V gene: TRBV20-1; D gene: TRBD1; clone size: -; J gene: TRBJ2-7
CDR3 protein: CSGGGGGGDYEQYF; CDR3 DNA: TGCAGCGGTGGTGGAGGAGGAGGAGACTACGAGCAGTACTTC; V gene: TRBV29-1; D gene: -; clone size: -; J gene: TRBJ2-7
CDR3 protein: CASSLTLYSSYNEQFF; CDR3 DNA: TGTGCCAGCAGCTTAACGTTATACAGCTCCTACAATGAGCAGTTCTTC; V gene: TRBV7-2; D gene: -; clone size: once; J gene: TRBJ2-1
CDR3 protein: CASSAGGSANVLTF; CDR3 DNA: TGTGCCAGCAGCGCGGGGGGTTCCGCCAACGTCCTGACTTTC; V gene: TRBV7-3; D gene: TRBD2; clone size: few; J gene: TRBJ2-6
CDR3 protein: CSAKLRRTDTQYF; CDR3 DNA: TGCAGTGCCAAATTGAGACGCACAGATACGCAGTATTTT; V gene: TRBV20-1; D gene: -; clone size: once; J gene: TRBJ2-3
CDR3 protein: CASSQTGRGKLFF; CDR3 DNA: TGTGCCAGCAGCCAAACAGGGCGAGGAAAACTGTTTTTT; V gene: TRBV14; D gene: -; clone size: -; J gene: TRBJ1-4
CDR3 protein: CATQRGAEETQYF; CDR3 DNA: TGTGCCACCCAGAGGGGCGCCGAAGAGACCCAGTACTTC; V gene: TRBV15; D gene: -; clone size: few; J gene: TRBJ2-5
CDR3 protein: CAWSRPRDRAYEQYF; CDR3 DNA: TGTGCCTGGAGCCGCCCCCGGGACAGGGCCTACGAGCAGTACTTC; V gene: TRBV30; D gene: TRBD1; clone size: once; J gene: TRBJ2-7
CDR3 protein: CSAYGWTRPNYGYTF; CDR3 DNA: TGCAGTGCTTACGGTTGGACCCGACCTAACTATGGCTACACCTTC; V gene: TRBV20-1; D gene: -; clone size: -; J gene: TRBJ1-2
CDR3 protein: CASSAAGTADTQYF; CDR3 DNA: TGTGCCAGCAGCGCAGCTGGGACAGCGGATACGCAGTATTTT; V gene: TRBV9; D gene: TRBD1; clone size: few; J gene: TRBJ2-3
CDR3 protein: CASSLRTGNGEQYF; CDR3 DNA: TGCGCCAGCAGCCTAAGGACAGGGAATGGCGAGCAGTACTTC; V gene: TRBV5-1; D gene: TRBD1; clone size: -; J gene: TRBJ2-7
CDR3 protein: CASREGSRVEQFF; CDR3 DNA: TGTGCCAGCAGGGAGGGATCGCGGGTTGAGCAGTTCTTC; V gene: TRBV7-9; D gene: -; clone size: -; J gene: TRBJ2-1
CDR3 protein: CASSLIGREGKTNTEAFF; CDR3 DNA: TGTGCCAGCAGCTTGATTGGGAGGGAGGGGAAGACCAACACTGAAGCTTTCTTT; V gene: TRBV5-5; D gene: -; clone size: -; J gene: TRBJ1-1
CDR3 protein: CASSHGTSGVVEQFF; CDR3 DNA: TGTGCCAGCAGCCACGGGACTAGCGGGGTAGTTGAGCAGTTCTTC; V gene: TRBV3-1; D gene: TRBD2; clone size: few; J gene: TRBJ2-1
CDR3 protein: CASSDDRDWSYNSPLHF; CDR3 DNA: TGTGCCAGCAGCGACGACAGGGATTGGTCCTATAATTCACCCCTCCACTTT; V gene: TRBV7-3; D gene: TRBD1; clone size: few; J gene: TRBJ1-6
CDR3 protein: CASRPHFSAQETQYF; CDR3 DNA: TGTGCCAGCCGCCCTCACTTTAGCGCTCAAGAGACCCAGTACTTC; V gene: TRBV6-1; D gene: -; clone size: -; J gene: TRBJ2-5
CDR3 protein: CASSRRPPEGQGKIGYTF; CDR3 DNA: TGTGCCAGCAGTAGAAGACCACCGGAGGGACAGGGAAAGATAGGCTACACCTTC; V gene: TRBV6-1; D gene: TRBD1; clone size: -; J gene: TRBJ1-2
CDR3 protein: CASSRTGGPTGELFF; CDR3 DNA: TGCGCCAGCAGCAGGACAGGGGGCCCCACCGGGGAGCTGTTTTTT; V gene: TRBV5-1; D gene: TRBD1; clone size: -; J gene: TRBJ2-2
CDR3 protein: CSVGRQGFGYTF; CDR3 DNA: TGCAGCGTTGGTAGACAGGGCTTCGGCTACACCTTC; V gene: TRBV29-1; D gene: TRBD1; clone size: -; J gene: TRBJ1-2
CDR3 protein: CASSLVGASNEKLFF; CDR3 DNA: TGTGCCAGCAGCTTAGTAGGAGCTTCTAATGAAAAACTGTTTTTT; V gene: TRBV7-6; D gene: -; clone size: few; J gene: TRBJ1-4